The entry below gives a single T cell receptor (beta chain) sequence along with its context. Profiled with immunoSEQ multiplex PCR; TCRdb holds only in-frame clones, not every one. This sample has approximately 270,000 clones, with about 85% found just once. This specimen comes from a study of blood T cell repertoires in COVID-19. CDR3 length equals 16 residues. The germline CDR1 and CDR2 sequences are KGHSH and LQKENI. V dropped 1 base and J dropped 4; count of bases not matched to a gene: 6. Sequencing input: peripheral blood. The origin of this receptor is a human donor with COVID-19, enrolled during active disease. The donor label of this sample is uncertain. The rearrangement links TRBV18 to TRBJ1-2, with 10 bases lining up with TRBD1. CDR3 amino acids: CASSPRETGGLYGYTF. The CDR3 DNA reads TGTGCCAGCTCACCACGTGAGACAGGGGGCCTCTATGGCTACACCTTC.